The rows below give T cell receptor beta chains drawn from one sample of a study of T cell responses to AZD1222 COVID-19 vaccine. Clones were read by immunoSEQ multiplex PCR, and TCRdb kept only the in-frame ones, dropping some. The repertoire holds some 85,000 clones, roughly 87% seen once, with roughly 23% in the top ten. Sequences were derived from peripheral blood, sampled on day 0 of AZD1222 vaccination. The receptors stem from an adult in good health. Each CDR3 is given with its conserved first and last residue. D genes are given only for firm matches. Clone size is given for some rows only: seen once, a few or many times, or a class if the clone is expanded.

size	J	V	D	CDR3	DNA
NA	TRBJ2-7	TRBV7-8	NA	CASSLLLLTARPSYEQYF	TGTGCCAGCAGCTTATTATTATTAACGGCACGCCCGAGTTACGAGCAGTACTTC
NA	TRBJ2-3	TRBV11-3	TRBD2	CASTRAGGGTDTQYF	TGTGCCAGCACACGAGCGGGAGGAGGCACAGATACGCAGTATTTT
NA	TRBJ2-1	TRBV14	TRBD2	CASSEGLAANEQFF	TGTGCCAGCAGCGAGGGACTAGCGGCTAATGAGCAGTTCTTC
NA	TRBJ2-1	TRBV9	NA	CASSVGGGQRYNEQFF	TGTGCCAGCAGCGTAGGGGGAGGACAGCGTTACAATGAGCAGTTCTTC
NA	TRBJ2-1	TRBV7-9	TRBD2	CASSFRLAGNKFF	TGTGCCAGCAGCTTTCGACTAGCGGGAAATAAATTCTTC
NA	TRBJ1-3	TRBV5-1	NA	CASRSSIRGNTIYF	TGCGCCAGCAGATCGAGTATTCGCGGAAACACCATATATTTT
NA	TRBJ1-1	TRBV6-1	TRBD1	CASSVLPGQAKREAFF	TGTGCCAGCAGTGTTCTTCCGGGACAGGCGAAAAGGGAAGCTTTCTTT
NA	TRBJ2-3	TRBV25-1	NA	CAASWGDTQYF	TGTGCCGCCTCCTGGGGGGATACGCAGTATTTT
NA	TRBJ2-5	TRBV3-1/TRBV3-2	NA	CASSLMAVQETQYF	TGTGCCAGCAGCTTGATGGCGGTTCAAGAGACCCAGTACTTC
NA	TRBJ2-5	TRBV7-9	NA	CASSLASWEETQYF	TGTGCCAGCAGCTTAGCGAGTTGGGAAGAGACCCAGTACTTC
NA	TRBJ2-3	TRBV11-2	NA	CASSLGVADTQYF	TGTGCCAGCAGCCTAGGTGTAGCAGATACGCAGTATTTT
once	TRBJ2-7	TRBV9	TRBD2	CASSVRDYPSYEQYF	TGTGCCAGCAGCGTCCGGGACTATCCGTCCTACGAGCAGTACTTC
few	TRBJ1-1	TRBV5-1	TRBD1	CASSTRQGVGEAFF	TGCGCCAGCAGCACCCGACAGGGGGTTGGTGAAGCTTTCTTT
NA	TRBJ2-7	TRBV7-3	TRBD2	CASSLFPASGVSYEQYF	TGTGCCAGCAGCTTATTCCCGGCTAGCGGGGTTTCCTACGAGCAGTACTTC
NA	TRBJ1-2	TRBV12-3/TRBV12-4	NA	CASTLTESYGYTF	TGTGCCAGCACCCTAACCGAGTCCTATGGCTACACCTTC
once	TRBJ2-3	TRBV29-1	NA	CSVRSTPTDTQYF	TGCAGCGTAAGAAGCACCCCCACAGATACGCAGTATTTT
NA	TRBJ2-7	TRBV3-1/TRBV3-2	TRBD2	CASSQVLAGGAEQYF	TGTGCCAGCAGCCAGGTTCTAGCGGGGGGGGCCGAGCAGTACTTC
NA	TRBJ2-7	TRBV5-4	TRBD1	CASSFNRGQSEQYF	TGTGCCAGCAGCTTCAACAGGGGGCAGTCCGAGCAGTACTTC
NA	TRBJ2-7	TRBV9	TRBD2	CASSAEGSGTPYEQYF	TGTGCCAGCAGCGCCGAGGGGAGCGGGACCCCCTACGAGCAGTACTTC
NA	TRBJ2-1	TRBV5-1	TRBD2	CASSPGASGRAYNEQFF	TGCGCCAGCAGCCCCGGGGCTAGCGGGAGAGCCTACAATGAGCAGTTCTTC
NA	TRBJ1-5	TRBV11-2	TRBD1	CASSLAGTGGQPQHF	TGTGCCAGCAGCTTAGCCGGGACAGGCGGTCAGCCCCAGCATTTT
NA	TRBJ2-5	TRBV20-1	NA	CSVGQETQYF	TGCAGTGTAGGCCAAGAGACCCAGTACTTC
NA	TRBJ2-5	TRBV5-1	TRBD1	CASRQGQGEETQYF	TGCGCCAGCAGACAGGGACAGGGGGAGGAGACCCAGTACTTC
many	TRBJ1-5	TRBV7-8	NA	CASSPRGRGQPQHF	TGTGCCAGCAGCCCCCGAGGGCGGGGGCAGCCCCAGCATTTT
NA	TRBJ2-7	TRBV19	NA	CASRDLTYEQYF	TGTGCCAGTAGAGACCTAACCTACGAGCAGTACTTC
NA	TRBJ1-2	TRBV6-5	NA	CASSYRGPVTF	TGTGCCAGCAGTTACCGCGGTCCAGTCACCTTC
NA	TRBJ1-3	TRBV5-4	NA	CASSFEPTTGSGNTIYF	TGTGCCAGCAGCTTTGAACCGACGACAGGCTCTGGAAACACCATATATTTT
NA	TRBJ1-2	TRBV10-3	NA	CAITLRQEAYGYTF	TGTGCCATCACCCTAAGACAGGAGGCCTATGGCTACACCTTC
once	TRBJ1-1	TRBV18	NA	CASSPGEMNTEAFF	TGTGCCAGCTCACCTGGGGAGATGAACACTGAAGCTTTCTTT
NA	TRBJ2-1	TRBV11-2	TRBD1	CASRSYRDRNYNEQFF	TGTGCCAGCAGGTCTTACCGGGACAGGAATTACAATGAGCAGTTCTTC
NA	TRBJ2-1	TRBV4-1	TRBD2	CASSHKREGPFAEQFF	TGCGCCAGCAGCCACAAGCGGGAGGGTCCTTTTGCTGAGCAGTTCTTC
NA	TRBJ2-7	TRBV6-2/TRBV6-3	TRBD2	CASTPPGLATAEQYF	TGTGCCAGCACCCCCCCGGGACTAGCCACTGCCGAGCAGTACTTC
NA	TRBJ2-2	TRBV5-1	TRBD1	CASSSGQGGANTGELFF	TGCGCCAGCAGCTCGGGACAGGGTGGGGCGAACACCGGGGAGCTGTTTTTT
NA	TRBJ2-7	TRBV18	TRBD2	CASSRTSGSTYEQYF	TGTGCCAGCTCACGGACTAGCGGGAGTACTTACGAGCAGTACTTC
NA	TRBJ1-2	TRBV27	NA	CASRGAGGGNGYTF	TGTGCCAGCAGGGGGGCAGGCGGGGGGAATGGCTACACCTTC
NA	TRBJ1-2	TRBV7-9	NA	CASSLVPRDGYTF	TGTGCCAGCAGCTTAGTGCCCCGTGATGGCTACACCTTC
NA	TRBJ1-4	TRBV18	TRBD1	CASSGTGGLEKLFF	TGTGCCAGCTCCGGGACAGGGGGCCTTGAAAAACTGTTTTTT
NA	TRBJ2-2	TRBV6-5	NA	CASSYSSTLIGGELFF	TGTGCCAGCAGTTACTCTTCCACCCTAATCGGCGGGGAGCTGTTTTTT
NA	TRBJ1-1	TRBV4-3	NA	CASSQDGGLLGTEAFF	TGCGCCAGCAGCCAAGATGGGGGACTCCTTGGCACTGAAGCTTTCTTT
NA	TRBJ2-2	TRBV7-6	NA	CASSMGRSARWNTGELFF	TGTGCCAGCAGCATGGGACGGTCCGCGCGTTGGAACACCGGGGAGCTGTTTTTT
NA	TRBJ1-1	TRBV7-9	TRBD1	CASSLGQGEAFF	TGTGCCAGCAGCCTTGGACAGGGTGAAGCTTTCTTT
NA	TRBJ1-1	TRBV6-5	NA	CASSYSGASHTEAFF	TGTGCCAGCAGTTACTCCGGGGCCTCTCACACTGAAGCTTTCTTT
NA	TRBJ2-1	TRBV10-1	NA	CASSESAAWEFF	TGCGCCAGCAGTGAGTCTGCGGCTTGGGAGTTCTTC
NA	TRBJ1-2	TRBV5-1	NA	CASSLGGFGSYGYTF	TGCGCCAGCAGCTTGGGGGGGTTCGGTAGCTATGGCTACACCTTC
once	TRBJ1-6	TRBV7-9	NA	CASSLDRSYNSPLHF	TGTGCCAGCAGTTTGGATAGGTCCTATAATTCACCCCTCCACTTT
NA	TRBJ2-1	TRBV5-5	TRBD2	CASSLRTSGKNEQFF	TGTGCCAGCAGTCTAAGGACTAGCGGGAAGAATGAGCAGTTCTTC
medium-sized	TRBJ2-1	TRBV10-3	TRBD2	CAIRTIAGEEDEQFF	TGTGCCATCAGGACCATAGCGGGAGAGGAAGATGAGCAGTTCTTC
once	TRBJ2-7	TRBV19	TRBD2	CASSPEPGLAGVQQYF	TGTGCCAGTAGTCCTGAACCGGGACTAGCGGGAGTTCAGCAGTACTTC
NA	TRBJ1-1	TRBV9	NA	CASSVVDSGHTEAFF	TGTGCCAGCAGCGTAGTCGACAGCGGGCACACTGAAGCTTTCTTT
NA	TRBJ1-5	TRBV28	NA	CASSSVTRGQPQHF	TGTGCCAGCAGTTCGGTGACGAGGGGTCAGCCCCAGCATTTT
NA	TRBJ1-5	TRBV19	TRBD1	CASSTQGDQPQHF	TGTGCCAGTAGTACTCAGGGGGATCAGCCCCAGCATTTT
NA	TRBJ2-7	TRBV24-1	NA	CATSETGAYGSYEQYF	TGTGCCACCAGTGAAACGGGGGCGTATGGCTCCTACGAGCAGTACTTC
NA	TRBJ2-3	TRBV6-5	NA	CASTPDRNTQYF	TGTGCCAGCACCCCTGATCGAAATACGCAGTATTTT
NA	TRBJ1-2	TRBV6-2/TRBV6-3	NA	CASSYDNRKKNYGYTF	TGTGCCAGCAGTTACGACAACCGCAAAAAAAACTATGGCTACACCTTC
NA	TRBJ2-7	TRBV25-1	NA	CASSGAKYEQYF	TGTGCCAGCAGTGGAGCCAAATACGAGCAGTACTTC
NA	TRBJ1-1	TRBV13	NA	CASSRNTDTEAFF	TGTGCCAGCAGCCGCAACACGGACACTGAAGCTTTCTTT
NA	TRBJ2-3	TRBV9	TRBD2	CASSTTLGGSGTQYF	TGTGCCAGCAGCACCACCCTTGGCGGGAGCGGTACGCAGTATTTT
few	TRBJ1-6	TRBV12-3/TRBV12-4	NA	CASSFTANSPLHF	TGTGCCAGCAGTTTTACGGCAAATTCACCCCTCCACTTT
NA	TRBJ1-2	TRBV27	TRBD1	CASSRGQANYGYTF	TGTGCCAGCAGCCGCGGACAGGCTAACTATGGCTACACCTTC
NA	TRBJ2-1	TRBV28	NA	CASSRSRGSRNEQFF	TGTGCCAGCAGTCGTTCTAGGGGGTCGAGAAATGAGCAGTTCTTC